This is a list of T cell receptor beta chains from one sample in a study of tumor-infiltrating lymphocytes in localized non-small cell lung cancer. This table comes from immunoSEQ multiplex PCR, and its TCRdb copy is limited to in-frame clones, with some not included. The repertoire includes about 12,000 clones, 80% of them detected once, and around 12% sits in the top ten. The specimen was lung tumor tissue. All receptors derive from a human donor with non-small cell lung cancer. The CDR3 runs from the conserved cysteine through the conserved F or W. The D gene is left open where the match is weak. A row's size may be missing; if present it is once, few, many or a size class.

V: TRBV5-1; J: TRBJ2-5; D: TRBD1; size: -; CDR3: CASSLNGQGGETQYF; DNA: TGCGCCAGCAGCTTGAACGGACAGGGGGGAGAGACCCAGTACTTC
V: TRBV6-1; J: TRBJ2-3; D: -; size: -; CDR3: CASTLVVTDTQYF; DNA: TGTGCCAGCACCCTAGTTGTCACAGATACGCAGTATTTT
V: TRBV5-4; J: TRBJ1-1; D: -; size: -; CDR3: CASSLWGADTEAFF; DNA: TGTGCCAGCAGCTTGTGGGGTGCGGACACTGAAGCTTTCTTT
V: TRBV11-2; J: TRBJ2-1; D: TRBD2; size: -; CDR3: CASSSGLAGGYEQFF; DNA: TGTGCCAGCAGCTCTGGACTAGCGGGGGGGTATGAGCAGTTCTTC
V: TRBV2; J: TRBJ1-4; D: TRBD1; size: once; CDR3: CASRPLQGATNEKLFF; DNA: TGTGCCAGCAGGCCCTTACAGGGGGCAACTAATGAAAAACTGTTTTTT
V: TRBV18; J: TRBJ2-2; D: -; size: -; CDR3: CASSPSGTGELFF; DNA: TGTGCCAGCTCACCATCCGGGACCGGGGAGCTGTTTTTT
V: TRBV6-1; J: TRBJ1-2; D: -; size: -; CDR3: CASSEVGAPDGYTF; DNA: TGTGCCAGCAGTGAAGTGGGGGCGCCGGATGGCTACACCTTC
V: TRBV2; J: TRBJ2-7; D: -; size: -; CDR3: CASSPKGSHTGSSYEQYF; DNA: TGTGCCAGCAGCCCAAAAGGTTCCCATACGGGGAGCTCCTACGAGCAGTACTTC
V: TRBV30; J: TRBJ1-2; D: -; size: -; CDR3: CAWRRTAQNYGYTF; DNA: TGTGCCTGGAGGAGGACAGCTCAAAACTATGGCTACACCTTC
V: TRBV30; J: TRBJ1-5; D: -; size: -; CDR3: CAWSLALQPQHF; DNA: TGTGCCTGGAGTTTAGCCCTTCAGCCCCAGCATTTT
V: TRBV5-1; J: TRBJ2-3; D: -; size: -; CDR3: CASSASDRTDTQYF; DNA: TGCGCCAGCAGCGCGTCGGACCGGACAGATACGCAGTATTTT
V: TRBV7-8; J: TRBJ1-1; D: TRBD1; size: -; CDR3: CASSLGQGGSEAFF; DNA: TGTGCCAGCAGCTTAGGGCAGGGGGGCTCTGAAGCTTTCTTT
V: TRBV5-6; J: TRBJ1-2; D: -; size: -; CDR3: CASTRGGGYGYTF; DNA: TGTGCCAGCACCAGGGGAGGCGGCTATGGCTACACCTTC
V: TRBV7-2; J: TRBJ2-1; D: TRBD2; size: -; CDR3: CASSVSGGLNNEQFF; DNA: TGTGCCAGCAGCGTAAGCGGGGGCCTCAACAATGAGCAGTTCTTC
V: TRBV6-5; J: TRBJ2-1; D: -; size: -; CDR3: CASSPDRPTYNEQFF; DNA: TGTGCCAGCAGTCCGGACCGCCCGACCTACAATGAGCAGTTCTTC
V: TRBV7-2; J: TRBJ1-2; D: -; size: -; CDR3: CASSPQGRKNYGYTF; DNA: TGTGCCAGCAGCCCCCAGGGTAGGAAAAACTATGGCTACACCTTC
V: TRBV27; J: TRBJ2-5; D: TRBD2; size: once; CDR3: CATRPAPGLATGVEIQYF; DNA: TGTGCCACCCGTCCCGCACCGGGACTAGCGACCGGAGTGGAGATCCAGTACTTC
V: TRBV6-1; J: TRBJ1-1; D: -; size: -; CDR3: CASNPQGPNTEAFF; DNA: TGTGCCAGCAACCCACAGGGACCGAACACTGAAGCTTTCTTT
V: TRBV6-1; J: TRBJ1-2; D: -; size: -; CDR3: CASSEASETGYTF; DNA: TGTGCCAGCAGTGAAGCGTCGGAGACTGGCTACACCTTC
V: TRBV10-2; J: TRBJ2-7; D: TRBD1; size: -; CDR3: CASRERDRDYEQYF; DNA: TGCGCCAGCAGGGAGCGGGACAGGGACTACGAGCAGTACTTC
V: TRBV10-3; J: TRBJ1-1; D: -; size: -; CDR3: CAISDRGPNEAFF; DNA: TGTGCCATCAGTGACCGGGGACCGAATGAAGCTTTCTTT
V: TRBV2; J: TRBJ2-1; D: -; size: -; CDR3: CASITGNPYNEQFF; DNA: TGTGCCAGCATTACAGGGAATCCCTACAATGAGCAGTTCTTC
V: TRBV6-5; J: TRBJ1-1; D: -; size: few; CDR3: CASSYRSGMNTEAFF; DNA: TGTGCCAGCAGTTACCGGTCAGGCATGAACACTGAAGCTTTCTTT
V: TRBV19; J: TRBJ2-6; D: -; size: -; CDR3: CASSTGRRSGANVLTF; DNA: TGTGCCAGTAGTACCGGACGGCGCTCTGGGGCCAACGTCCTGACTTTC
V: TRBV6-5; J: TRBJ1-2; D: -; size: -; CDR3: CASRSDMRGVGYTF; DNA: TGTGCCAGCAGATCGGACATGAGGGGGGTTGGCTACACCTTC
V: TRBV5-1; J: TRBJ1-1; D: TRBD1; size: few; CDR3: CASSSQTGAGESTEAFF; DNA: TGCGCCAGCAGCTCGCAGACAGGGGCAGGAGAAAGCACTGAAGCTTTCTTT
V: TRBV5-1; J: TRBJ2-7; D: -; size: -; CDR3: CASSLALTPGAEQYF; DNA: TGCGCCAGCAGCTTGGCCCTGACACCGGGGGCCGAGCAGTACTTC
V: TRBV7-2; J: TRBJ2-1; D: TRBD1; size: -; CDR3: CASSRDSYNEQFF; DNA: TGTGCCAGCAGCCGGGACAGCTACAATGAGCAGTTCTTC
V: TRBV7-2; J: TRBJ1-2; D: -; size: -; CDR3: CASSPLGGGYTF; DNA: TGTGCCAGCAGCCCCCTAGGGGGGGGCTACACCTTC
V: TRBV5-1; J: TRBJ1-1; D: TRBD1; size: -; CDR3: CASSVESGQDREAFF; DNA: TGCGCCAGCAGCGTGGAGTCGGGACAGGACCGCGAAGCTTTCTTT
V: TRBV10-3; J: TRBJ2-1; D: TRBD1; size: -; CDR3: CAISESSGTGNNEQFF; DNA: TGTGCCATCAGTGAGAGCTCCGGGACAGGAAACAATGAGCAGTTCTTC
V: TRBV28; J: TRBJ1-6; D: -; size: -; CDR3: CASSSNTLKDNSPLHF; DNA: TGTGCCAGCAGTTCCAACACGTTAAAGGATAATTCACCCCTCCACTTT
V: TRBV6-5; J: TRBJ1-2; D: -; size: -; CDR3: CASSLLGNYGYTF; DNA: TGTGCCAGCAGTTTGTTAGGAAACTATGGCTACACCTTC
V: TRBV6-1; J: TRBJ2-7; D: TRBD2; size: -; CDR3: CASSEAGLAGSYEQYF; DNA: TGTGCCAGCAGTGAAGCTGGGCTAGCGGGGTCCTACGAGCAGTACTTC
V: TRBV5-4; J: TRBJ2-5; D: TRBD2; size: -; CDR3: CASSNSGGDQETQYF; DNA: TGTGCCAGCAGCAATAGCGGGGGGGATCAAGAGACCCAGTACTTC